Listed here is a single T cell receptor beta chain. Its antigen is currently unknown. PCR employed 60 Vbeta and 13 Jbeta primers. Generated by immunoSEQ multiplex PCR, the TCRdb table keeps only in-frame clones and is missing some. Of 90,000 to 150,000 clones listed, about 78% are singletons. Per the germline V gene, CDR1 is GTSNPN and CDR2 is SVGIG (reference sequence). The CDR3 consists of 13 residues. V lost 0 bases, J lost 7 bases, and 12 bases lay in between. The record originates from a study of cytomegalovirus exposure and HLA in healthy donors. The study's findings and limits: It is likely that the observed cluster of highly shared sequence variants was a sequencing artifact. Rare sequences made up most TCRs, while some public TCRs were found in many donors. In a later analysis, TCR beta V- and J-gene trimming was associated with a missense DCLRE1C variant.

This TCR was sampled from a woman aged 40 to 55 in good health and CMV-seropositive. Sequencing was done on a sample of PBMCs. This chain links TRBV30 with TRBJ1-1; D perhaps matches TRBD1 (5 bases). CDR3 DNA: TGTGCCTGGAGTGTACTCAGGGTAGGTGAAGCTTTCTTT. Residues: CAWSVLRVGEAFF.